Shown below are 31 T cell receptor beta chains from a single sample sequenced in a study of metastatic and nonmetastatic thyroid tumors. TCRdb recomputed clones from the PCR reads via MiXCR. The profile covers roughly 65,000 clones, with over 12% appearing a single time and more than 6.5% taken by the ten largest. Ahead of thyroid surgery, no patient had received treatment of any kind. Specimen: blood. The origin of the receptors is a male donor with papillary thyroid cancer or a benign thyroid nodule (not recorded which). Some clones in this sample may be carry-over from other donors' samples.

This chain uses TRBV11-2 with TRBJ1-1; 9 nucleotides align to TRBD1. V shed 5 bases and J 2 bases; nucleotides not matched to a gene: 18. The germline V gene has CDR1 SGHAT and CDR2 FQNNGV. The CDR3 consists of 19 residues. The DNA for the CDR3 is TGTGCCAGCAGCCGCGCTTACCACAGGGGGCTCGTGCTTAACACTGAAGCTTTCTTT. Translation: CASSRAYHRGLVLNTEAFF.

This clone was counted many times. V usage is TRBV13 and J usage is TRBJ2-1, with D possibly being TRBD2 (6 bases). V lost 5 bases and J 3 bases, leaving 20 bases between the germline ends. Germline V gene data show CDR1 as PRHDT and CDR2 as FYEKMQ (reference sequence). This CDR3 is built from 17 residues. The chain's CDR3 is CASSLPSSEQFYNEQFF. DNA of the CDR3: TGTGCCAGCAGCCTCCCATCTAGCGAGCAGTTCTACAATGAGCAGTTCTTC.

This clone has at least ten counts. This chain links TRBV18 with TRBJ2-4; 12 bases are a match to TRBD1. Unmatched junction bases numbered 1, after V lost 6 bases and J lost 7 bases. The CDR3 contains 13 residues. Germline CDR1 is KGHSH and CDR2 is LQKENI. The CDR3 reads CASSGTGGNIQYF. CDR3 DNA: TGTGCCAGCTCCGGGACAGGGGGCAACATTCAGTACTTC.

In this sample, this clone turned up many times. The V gene is TRBV19, the J gene TRBJ1-6, with D perhaps matching TRBD1 (5 bases). Looked up from germline, CDR1 is LNHDA and CDR2 is SQIVND (reference sequence). With 5 bases removed from V and 5 bases from J, the gap between germline ends came to 16 bases. This CDR3 has 16 residues. The CDR3 DNA reads as TGTGCCAGTAGTCCTTCCGGGACTGAGCATAATTCACCCCTCCACTTT. Its translation is CASSPSGTEHNSPLHF. Full variable domain (outside the CDR3, taken from reference TRBV19 and TRBJ1-6): DGGITQSPKYLFRKEGQNVTLSCEQNLNHDAMYWYRQDPGQGLRLIYYSQIVNDFQKGDIAEGYSVSREKKESFPLTVTSAQKNPTAFYLCASSPSGTEHNSPLHFGNGTRLTVT.

About this clone: This may arise from a read error, as a much more abundant clone is one base away. J is TRBJ2-1 and V is TRBV29-1; TRBD2 is a possible D gene (6 bases). Germline V gene lookup returns CDR1 SQVTM and CDR2 ANQGSEA. The CDR3 is 14 amino acids. V was shortened by 8 bases and J by 5 bases, with 19 bases between the two germline ends. CDR3 bases: TGCAGCATATGGGACTCGAAACTAGACAATGAGCAGTTCTTC. It translates to CSIWDSKLDNEQFF.

This chain joins TRBV7-2 and TRBJ2-3; D not certain. This CDR3 has 14 amino acids. Germline V lookup: CDR1 SGHTA, CDR2 FQGNSA. V was trimmed by 2 bases and J by 6 bases, leaving 12 bases between them. CDR3 nucleotides: TGTGCCAGCAGCTTAAGGACGCCCGGCGATACGCAGTATTTT. Translating it yields CASSLRTPGDTQYF. The entire variable domain, with the rest obtained from reference TRBV7-2 and TRBJ2-3, is as follows: GAGVSQSPSNKVTEKGKDVELRCDPISGHTALYWYRQSLGQGLEFLIYFQGNSAPDKSGLPSDRFSAERTGGSVSTLTIQRTQQEDSAVYLCASSLRTPGDTQYFGPGTRLTVL.

This clone was observed at least ten times. The V call is TRBV27, the J call TRBJ1-4, with 9 bases aligning to TRBD1. CDR3 length: 14 amino acids. V shed 2 bases, J shed 8 bases, and the junction held 3 bases outside the gene matches. The germline V gene encodes CDR1 MNHEY and CDR2 SMNVEV (reference sequence). CDR3 residues: CASSLRTGEEKLFF. DNA for the CDR3: TGTGCCAGCAGTTTACGGACAGGGGAGGAAAAACTGTTTTTT. Together with reference TRBV27 and TRBJ1-4, the CDR3 gives the full variable domain: EAQVTQNPRYLITVTGKKLTVTCSQNMNHEYMSWYRQDPGLGLRQIYYSMNVEVTDKGDVPEGYKVSRKEKRNFPLILESPSPNQTSLYFCASSLRTGEEKLFFGSGTQLSVL.

The rearrangement links TRBV20-1 to TRBJ2-5; TRBD1 might be the D (5 bases). CDR3 length: 14 residues. V was shortened by 0 bases and J by 2 bases, with 10 bases between the two germline ends. Germline V gene data show CDR1 as DFQATT and CDR2 as SNEGSKA (reference sequence). The CDR3 bases are TGCAGTGCTAGAGAAAAGGGGCAGCAAGAGACCCAGTACTTC. Translation gives CSAREKGQQETQYF.

This clone showed up many times. The CDR3 sequence is CASSNHYEQYF. The CDR3 region has the DNA TGTGCCAGTAGTAACCACTACGAGCAGTACTTC. The chain joins TRBV19 to TRBJ2-7, with D uncertain. Trimming removed 4 bases from V and 3 bases from J, with 4 bases in between. Germline CDR1 reads LNHDA; CDR2 reads SQIVND (reference sequence). CDR3 length: 11 amino acids.

The chain recombines TRBV12-3 or TRBV12-4 with TRBJ2-3; either TRBD1 or TRBD2 may fit D (5 bases each). Deletions cut 8 bases from V and 2 bases from J, with 20 bases between. This CDR3 spans 16 amino acids. As DNA, the CDR3 is TGTGCCAGCCGAGGGACCGACAGTGAGTCCACAGATACGCAGTATTTT. Residues: CASRGTDSESTDTQYF.

This clone was counted many times. An end of the junction differs from the germline gene, which may be a read error. The chain employs TRBV6-2 or TRBV6-3 and TRBJ2-1, with D unresolved. Germline CDR1 and CDR2: MNHEY and SVGEGT. The length of the CDR3 is 15 residues. As DNA, the CDR3 is TGTGCCAGCAGTAACTCCGGGTCTTCCTACAATGAGCAGTTCTTC. Its translation is CASSNSGSSYNEQFF.

At least ten counts were recorded for this clone. CDR3 sequence reads: CSASSNSRRERADTQYF. The CDR3, as DNA: TGCAGTGCTAGTAGTAATTCAAGGCGGGAGAGGGCAGATACGCAGTATTTT. The gene calls are TRBV20-1 and TRBJ2-3; 7 bases map to TRBD2. Germline-derived CDR1 and CDR2 are DFQATT and SNEGSKA (reference sequence). The length of the CDR3 is 17 residues. V gave up 3 bases and J gave up 4 bases; unmatched junction bases: 16.

With respect to this clone: Relative to the germline gene, one junction end is altered; a read error may explain this. V usage is TRBV20-1 and J usage is TRBJ2-3, with TRBD2 as a possible D gene (6 bases). Germline V gives CDR1 DFQATT, CDR2 SNEGSKA (reference sequence). The CDR3 consists of 14 residues. CDR3 coding DNA: TGCAGTGCTAGGCATGCGGGGAGCACAGATACACAGTATTTT. Its protein is CSARHAGSTDTQYF.

This clone has ten or more counts. The V gene is TRBV11-2, the J gene TRBJ1-6, with TRBD1 as a possible D gene (6 bases). Deletions cut 4 bases from V and 11 bases from J, with 15 bases between. From germline, CDR1 is SGHAT and CDR2 FQNNGV. The CDR3 spans 14 residues. CDR3: CASSYRARRPPLHF. CDR3 DNA: TGTGCCAGCAGCTACAGGGCGCGGAGGCCACCCCTCCACTTT.

This clone was picked up many times. This sequence joins TRBV6-5 and TRBJ1-5, with 10 bases aligning to TRBD1. Germline V CDR1 and CDR2: MNHEY, SVGAGI. The CDR3 has 15 residues. Germline trimming cut 2 bases from V and 4 bases from J; bases unmatched to any gene: 2. The CDR3 DNA reads as TGTGCCAGCAGTTACGGGACAGGGGCTAATCAGCCCCAGCATTTT. Translated, it gives CASSYGTGANQPQHF.

This clone was recorded many times. The junction shows a germline mismatch at one end, possibly a read error. The chain employs TRBV7-7 and TRBJ2-7, with 13 nucleotides matching TRBD2. CDR1 is SSHAT and CDR2 is FNYEAQ in the germline V gene (reference sequence). This CDR3 contains 15 residues. The CDR3 loop is CASSSGLAGVIEQYF. The DNA for the CDR3 is TGTGCTAGCAGCTCTGGACTAGCGGGAGTAATCGAGCAGTACTTC.

Ten or more counts support this clone. The chain links TRBV6-5 to TRBJ2-3; tentative D call: TRBD2 (5 bases). Germline V lookup: CDR1 MNHEY, CDR2 SVGAGI. This CDR3 is 17 amino acids long. The V and J ends lost 2 bases and 4 bases respectively, with 19 bases between them. The CDR3 loop is CASSYLSLSGSPDTQYF. The CDR3 nucleotides are TGTGCCAGCAGTTACCTCTCGCTTAGTGGGAGCCCAGATACGCAGTATTTT.

This clone showed up many times. The gene calls are TRBV7-2 and TRBJ1-2; no definite D call. The V gene's germline CDR1 is SGHTA and CDR2 FQGNSA. Trimming took off 0 bases at V and 1 base at J, with 9 bases between the two ends. The CDR3 totals 15 residues. As DNA, the CDR3 is TGTGCCAGCAGCTTAGCAGGGTCCCTTAACTATGGCTACACCTTC. It yields the protein CASSLAGSLNYGYTF.

This clone was recorded at least ten times. This chain uses TRBV28 with TRBJ2-1, with 8 bases lining up with TRBD2. CDR3 length equals 14 residues. Germline trimming cut 6 bases from V and 0 bases from J; bases unmatched to any gene: 1. Germline CDR1 is MDHEN and CDR2 is SYDVKM. The CDR3, as DNA: TGTGCCAGCAGAAGCGGGAGCTCCTACAATGAGCAGTTCTTC. It yields the protein CASRSGSSYNEQFF.

V gene TRBV25-1 combines with J gene TRBJ2-2, with 10 bases fitting TRBD2. Per the germline V gene, CDR1 is MGHDK and CDR2 is SYGVNS. This CDR3 region has 17 residues. V trimming: 6 bases; J trimming: 6 bases; junction bases outside the gene matches: 13. The CDR3 here is CASRTPRLAGEAGELFF. CDR3 coding DNA: TGTGCCAGCAGAACCCCGCGGCTAGCGGGAGAGGCCGGGGAGCTGTTTTTT.

This clone appeared many times. The chain carries TRBV7-3 and TRBJ1-1, with 8 bases that match TRBD1. The J segment lost 4 bases and the V segment lost 6 bases, leaving 4 bases of the junction unmatched. The V gene's germline CDR1 is SGHTA and CDR2 FQGTGA. CDR3 length: 13 residues. The CDR3 DNA follows: TGTGCCAGCAGACAGGGGGGAGGCACTGAAGCTTTCTTT. Its translation: CASRQGGGTEAFF.

This clone has a count of ten or more. The rearrangement uses TRBV30 and TRBJ2-3; D is ambiguous. V gave up 1 base and J gave up 5 bases, with 4 bases separating them. CDR1 is GTSNPN, CDR2 SVGIG, per germline (reference sequence). This CDR3 comprises 11 residues. The DNA for the CDR3 is TGTGCCTGGAGTGAGGTAGATACGCAGTATTTT. Translated: CAWSEVDTQYF. Complete variable domain (other parts from reference TRBV30 and TRBJ2-3): SQTIHQWPATLVQPVGSPLSLECTVEGTSNPNLYWYRQAAGRGLQLLFYSVGIGQISSEVPQNLSASRPQDRQFILSSKKLLLSDSGFYLCAWSEVDTQYFGPGTRLTVL.

This clone has at least ten counts. The chain is built from TRBV4-1 and TRBJ2-4; a weak D match, TRBD1 (5 bases). Trimming took off 1 base at V and 8 bases at J, with 15 bases between the two ends. The CDR3 covers 15 residues. Germline values: CDR1 MGHRA, CDR2 YSYEKL. CDR3 in amino acids: CASSQAGIRGDIQYF. The CDR3, as DNA: TGCGCCAGCAGCCAAGCAGGCATTAGGGGCGACATTCAGTACTTC.

The chain combines TRBV12-3 or TRBV12-4 with TRBJ1-2; TRBD1 is a possible D gene (5 bases). Trimming removed 5 bases at V and 9 bases at J, with 25 bases between. This CDR3 contains 16 residues. For the CDR3, the DNA is TGTGCCAGCAGTGAAACCACTGGGACTGACGCTCATTGCTACACCTTC. Protein sequence: CASSETTGTDAHCYTF.

This clone showed up just a few times. V and J are TRBV4-1 and TRBJ1-6; D not certain. The CDR3 extends over 13 amino acids. Germline values: CDR1 MGHRA, CDR2 YSYEKL. Trimming took off 0 bases at V and 10 bases at J, with 7 bases between the two ends. The CDR3 bases are TGCGCCAGCAGCCAAGATCCGGTCTCACCCCTCCACTTT. Translating it yields CASSQDPVSPLHF.

The rearrangement links TRBV27 to TRBJ1-2, with 7 bases matching TRBD1. There are 15 residues in the CDR3. Unmatched junction bases numbered 8, after V lost 3 bases and J lost 4 bases. Germline V lookup: CDR1 MNHEY, CDR2 SMNVEV (reference sequence). DNA of the CDR3: TGTGCCAGCAGTTTCTCCAGACAGGGCTTCTATGGCTACACCTTC. It specifies CASSFSRQGFYGYTF.

This clone has a count of ten or more. The gene calls are TRBV28 and TRBJ2-7; 7 nucleotides match TRBD1. V shed 3 bases and J 0 bases; nucleotides not matched to a gene: 5. The CDR3 covers 15 residues. Germline-derived CDR1 and CDR2 are MDHEN and SYDVKM. CDR3 amino acids: CASSLAGQASYEQYV. The CDR3 DNA reads TGTGCCAGCAGTTTGGCCGGACAGGCCTCCTACGAGCAGTACGTC.

This clone has at least ten counts. CDR3: CSAKGQGASYEQYF. CDR3 nucleotide sequence: TGCAGTGCCAAGGGACAGGGGGCATCCTACGAGCAGTACTTC. This rearrangement joins TRBV20-1 to TRBJ2-7; 12 nucleotides match TRBD1. With 6 bases clipped from V and 1 base from J, the junction kept 4 bases outside the gene matches. CDR1 DFQATT and CDR2 SNEGSKA come from the germline V gene (reference sequence). The CDR3 runs to 14 residues.

In its sample, this clone ranks as medium-sized. This rearrangement joins TRBV6-5 to TRBJ1-2; D uncertain. V was shortened by 1 base and J by 6 bases, with 12 bases between the two germline ends. The germline V gene encodes CDR1 MNHEY and CDR2 SVGAGI. The CDR3 runs to 14 residues. The CDR3 DNA follows: TGTGCCAGCAGTTACTTGGTGGTATCGGATGGCTACACCTTC. Translating it yields CASSYLVVSDGYTF.

Comments on this clone: At one end, the junction sequence differs from germline, possibly due to a read error. The J gene is TRBJ1-2, the V gene TRBV28, with TRBD1 identical over 7 bases. Germline V lookup: CDR1 MDHEN, CDR2 SYDVKM. CDR3 length: 16 amino acids. The CDR3 DNA sequence: TGTGCCAGCAGTTTAAGCCTCCTCGGACAGGCACATGGCTACGCCTTC. The encoded protein is CASSLSLLGQAHGYAF.

The rearrangement links TRBV10-1 to TRBJ1-2, with D uncertain. The CDR3 contains 14 residues. V lost 4 bases to trimming and J lost 4 bases, with 13 bases between them. The germline CDR1 and CDR2 sequences are WNHNN and SYGVQD (reference sequence). The CDR3 DNA is TGCGCCAGCAGTGCCAAGACATTTCTCTATGGCTACACCTTC. It translates to CASSAKTFLYGYTF.